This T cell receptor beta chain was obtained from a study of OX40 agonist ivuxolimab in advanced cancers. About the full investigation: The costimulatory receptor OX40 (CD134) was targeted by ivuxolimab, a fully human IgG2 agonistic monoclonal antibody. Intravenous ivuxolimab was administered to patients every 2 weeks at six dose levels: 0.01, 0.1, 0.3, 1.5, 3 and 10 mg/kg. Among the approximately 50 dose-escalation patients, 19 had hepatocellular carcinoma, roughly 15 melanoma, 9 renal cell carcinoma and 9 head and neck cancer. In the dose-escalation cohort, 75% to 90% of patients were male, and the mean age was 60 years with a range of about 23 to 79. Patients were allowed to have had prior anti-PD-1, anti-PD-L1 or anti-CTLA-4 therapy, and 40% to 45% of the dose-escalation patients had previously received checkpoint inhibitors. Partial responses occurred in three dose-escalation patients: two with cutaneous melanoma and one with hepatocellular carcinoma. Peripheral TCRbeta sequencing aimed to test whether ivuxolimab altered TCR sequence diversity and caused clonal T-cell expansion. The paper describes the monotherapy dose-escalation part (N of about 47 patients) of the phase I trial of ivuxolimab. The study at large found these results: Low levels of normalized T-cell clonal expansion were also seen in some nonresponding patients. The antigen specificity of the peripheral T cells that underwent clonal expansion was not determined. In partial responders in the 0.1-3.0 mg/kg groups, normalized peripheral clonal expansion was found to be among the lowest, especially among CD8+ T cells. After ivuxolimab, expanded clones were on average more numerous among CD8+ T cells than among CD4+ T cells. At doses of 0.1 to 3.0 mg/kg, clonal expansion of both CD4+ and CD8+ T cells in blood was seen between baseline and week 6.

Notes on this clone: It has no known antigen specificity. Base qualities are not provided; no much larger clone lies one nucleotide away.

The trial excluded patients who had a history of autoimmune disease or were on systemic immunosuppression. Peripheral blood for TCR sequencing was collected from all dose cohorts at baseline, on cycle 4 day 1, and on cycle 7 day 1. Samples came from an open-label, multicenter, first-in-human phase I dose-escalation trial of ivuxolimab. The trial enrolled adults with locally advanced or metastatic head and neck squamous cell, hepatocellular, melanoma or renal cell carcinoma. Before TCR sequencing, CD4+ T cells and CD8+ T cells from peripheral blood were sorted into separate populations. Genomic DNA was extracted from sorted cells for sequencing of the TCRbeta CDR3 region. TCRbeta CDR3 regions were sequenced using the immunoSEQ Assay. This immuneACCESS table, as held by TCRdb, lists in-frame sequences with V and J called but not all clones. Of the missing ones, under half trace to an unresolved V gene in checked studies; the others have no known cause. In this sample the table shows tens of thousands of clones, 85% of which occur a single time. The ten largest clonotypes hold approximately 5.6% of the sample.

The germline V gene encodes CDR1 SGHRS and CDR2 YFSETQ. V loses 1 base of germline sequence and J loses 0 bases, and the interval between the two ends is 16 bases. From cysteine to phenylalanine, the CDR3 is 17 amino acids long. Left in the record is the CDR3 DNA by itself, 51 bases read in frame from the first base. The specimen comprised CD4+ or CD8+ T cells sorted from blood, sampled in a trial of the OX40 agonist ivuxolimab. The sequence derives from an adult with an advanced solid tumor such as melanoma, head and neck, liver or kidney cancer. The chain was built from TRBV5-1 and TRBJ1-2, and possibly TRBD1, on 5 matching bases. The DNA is TGCGCCAGCAGCTTGCAGGGTGGTTTCGCAACTAACTATGGCTACACCTTC. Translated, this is CASSLQGGFATNYGYTF.